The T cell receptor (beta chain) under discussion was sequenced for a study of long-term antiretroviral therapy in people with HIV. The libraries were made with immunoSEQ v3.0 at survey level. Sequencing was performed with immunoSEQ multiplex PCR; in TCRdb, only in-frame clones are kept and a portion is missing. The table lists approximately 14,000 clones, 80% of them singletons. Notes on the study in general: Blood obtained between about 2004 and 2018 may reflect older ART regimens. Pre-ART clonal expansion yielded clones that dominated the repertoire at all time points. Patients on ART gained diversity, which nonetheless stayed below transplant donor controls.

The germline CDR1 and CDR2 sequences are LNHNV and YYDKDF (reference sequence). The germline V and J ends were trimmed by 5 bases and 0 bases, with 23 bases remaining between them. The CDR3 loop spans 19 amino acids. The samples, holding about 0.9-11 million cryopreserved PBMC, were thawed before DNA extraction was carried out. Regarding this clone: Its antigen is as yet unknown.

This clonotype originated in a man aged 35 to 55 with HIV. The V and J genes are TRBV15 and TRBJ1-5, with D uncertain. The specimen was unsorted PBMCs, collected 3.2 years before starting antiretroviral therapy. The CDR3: CATSRKRAPGFYSNQPQHF. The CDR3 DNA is TGTGCCACCAGCCGGAAGAGAGCACCCGGGTTTTATAGCAATCAGCCCCAGCATTTT.